This TCR beta chain was sequenced during a study of radiotherapy plus CTLA-4 blockade in lung cancer. Study-level background: Around 18% of enrolled patients responded objectively, and 25% to 40% had disease control.

General observations from the study: Radiotherapy with ipilimumab was followed by blood expansion of tumor-derived clones.

Turning to this clone: As yet, its antigen is unknown.

Using immunoSEQ multiplex PCR, the repertoire was profiled, and TCRdb retains in-frame clones only, with some absent. The sample has tens of thousands of clones, about four fifths seen once; the top ten hold 20% to 30%. Lung cancer patients with chemo-refractory metastatic non-small-cell disease were given focal radiation plus CTLA-4 blockade with ipilimumab. Germline lookup yields CDR1 SGHNT and CDR2 YENEEA. V lost 5 bases and J lost 1; bases outside the gene matches: 7. This CDR3 contains 16 residues. The clonotype originates from a human donor with non-small cell lung cancer that progressed on radiotherapy plus ipilimumab. Here the sequenced sample was peripheral blood, taken from a patient treated with radiotherapy plus ipilimumab. This chain uses TRBV11-3 with TRBJ2-3, with 9 bases aligning to TRBD1. CDR3 loop: CASSPGQGRGTDTQYF. The CDR3 nucleotides read TGTGCCAGCAGCCCAGGACAGGGGAGGGGCACAGATACGCAGTATTTT. Looking up the rest from reference TRBV11-3 and TRBJ2-3 gives the full variable domain: EAGVVQSPRYKIIEKKQPVAFWCNPISGHNTLYWYLQNLGQGPELLIRYENEEAVDDSQLPKDRFSAERLKGVDSTLKIQPAELGDSAVYLCASSPGQGRGTDTQYFGPGTRLTVL.